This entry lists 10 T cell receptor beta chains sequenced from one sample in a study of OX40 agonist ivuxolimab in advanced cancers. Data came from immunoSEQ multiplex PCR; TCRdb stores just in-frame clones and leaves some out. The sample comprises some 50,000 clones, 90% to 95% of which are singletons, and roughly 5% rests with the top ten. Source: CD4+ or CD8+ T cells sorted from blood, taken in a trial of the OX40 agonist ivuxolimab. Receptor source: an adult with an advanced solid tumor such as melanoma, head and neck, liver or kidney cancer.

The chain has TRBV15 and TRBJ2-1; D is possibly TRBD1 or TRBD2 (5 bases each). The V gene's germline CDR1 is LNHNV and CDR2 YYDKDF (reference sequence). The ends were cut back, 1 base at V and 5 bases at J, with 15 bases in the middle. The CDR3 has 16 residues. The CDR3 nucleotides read TGTGCCACCAGCAGAGTAGGGACGGAAAATGACAATGAGCAGTTCTTC. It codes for CATSRVGTENDNEQFF. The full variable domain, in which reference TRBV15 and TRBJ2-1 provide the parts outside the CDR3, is DAMVIQNPRYQVTQFGKPVTLSCSQTLNHNVMYWYQQKSSQAPKLLFHYYDKDFNNEADTPDNFQSRRPNTSFCFLDIRSPGLGDTAMYLCATSRVGTENDNEQFFGPGTRLTVL.

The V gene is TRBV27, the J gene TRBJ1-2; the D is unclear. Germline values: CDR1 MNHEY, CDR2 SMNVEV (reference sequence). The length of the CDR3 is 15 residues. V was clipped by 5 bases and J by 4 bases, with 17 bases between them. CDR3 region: CASSPNAGEGYGYTF. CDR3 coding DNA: TGTGCCAGCAGTCCCAATGCCGGGGAGGGCTATGGCTACACCTTC.

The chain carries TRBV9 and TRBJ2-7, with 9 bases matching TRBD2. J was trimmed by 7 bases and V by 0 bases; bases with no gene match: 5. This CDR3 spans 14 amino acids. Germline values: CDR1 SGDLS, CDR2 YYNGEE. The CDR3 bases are TGTGCCAGCAGCGTAGAGTTACTAGCGGGTGAGCAGTACTTC. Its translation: CASSVELLAGEQYF.

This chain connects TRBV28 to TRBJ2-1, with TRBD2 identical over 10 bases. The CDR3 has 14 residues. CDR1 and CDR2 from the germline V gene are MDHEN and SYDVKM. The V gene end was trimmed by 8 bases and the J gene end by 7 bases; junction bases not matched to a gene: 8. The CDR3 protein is CASSLAGESNEQFF. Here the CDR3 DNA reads TGTGCCAGCTCCCTAGCGGGAGAATCGAATGAGCAGTTCTTC.

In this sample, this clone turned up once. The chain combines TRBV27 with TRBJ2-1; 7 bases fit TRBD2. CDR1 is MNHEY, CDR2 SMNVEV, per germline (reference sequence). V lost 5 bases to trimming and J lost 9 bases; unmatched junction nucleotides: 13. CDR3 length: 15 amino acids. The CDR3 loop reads CASSVAAAGLGEQFF. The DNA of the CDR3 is TGTGCCAGCAGTGTCGCGGCAGCGGGGTTGGGTGAGCAGTTCTTC.

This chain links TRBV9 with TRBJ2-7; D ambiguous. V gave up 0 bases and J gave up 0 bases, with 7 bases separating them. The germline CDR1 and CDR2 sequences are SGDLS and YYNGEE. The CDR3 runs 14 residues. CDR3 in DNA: TGTGCCAGCAGCGTAGAACCAGGCTCCTACGAGCAGTACTTC. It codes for CASSVEPGSYEQYF.

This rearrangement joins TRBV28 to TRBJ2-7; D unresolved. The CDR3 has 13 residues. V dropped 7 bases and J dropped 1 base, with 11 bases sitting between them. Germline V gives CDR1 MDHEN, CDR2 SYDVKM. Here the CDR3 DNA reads TGTGCCAGCAAGCCATTACAATCCTACGAGCAGTACTTC. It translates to CASKPLQSYEQYF. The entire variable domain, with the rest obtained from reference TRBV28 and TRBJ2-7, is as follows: DVKVTQSSRYLVKRTGEKVFLECVQDMDHENMFWYRQDPGLGLRLIYFSYDVKMKEKGDIPEGYSVSREKKERFSLILESASTNQTSMYLCASKPLQSYEQYFGPGTRLTVT.

CDR3 bases: TGTGCCAGCAGCCATGGGACAACCAAAGGGTACGAGCAGTACGTC. This codes for CASSHGTTKGYEQYV. This chain connects TRBV9 to TRBJ2-7; D perhaps matches TRBD1 (6 bases). The CDR3 is 15 residues long. Germline V gene lookup returns CDR1 SGDLS and CDR2 YYNGEE. V lost 4 bases and J 4 bases, leaving 18 bases between the germline ends.

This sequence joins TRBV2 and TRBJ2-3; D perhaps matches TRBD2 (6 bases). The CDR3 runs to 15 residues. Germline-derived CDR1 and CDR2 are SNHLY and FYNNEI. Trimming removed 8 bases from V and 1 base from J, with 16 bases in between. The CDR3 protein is CASQTRTGGTDTQYF. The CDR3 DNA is TGTGCCAGCCAGACGAGAACGGGGGGCACAGATACGCAGTATTTT.

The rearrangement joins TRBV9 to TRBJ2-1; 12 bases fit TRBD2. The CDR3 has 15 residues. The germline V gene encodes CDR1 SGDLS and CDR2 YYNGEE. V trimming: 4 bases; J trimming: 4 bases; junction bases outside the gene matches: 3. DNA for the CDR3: TGTGCCAGCAGCTCTAGCGGGAGGGAATACAATGAGCAGTTCTTC. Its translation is CASSSSGREYNEQFF.